The sequence of this TCR beta chain was determined in a study of blood T cell repertoires in COVID-19. About the research overall: The origin of the acute and convalescent COVID-19 samples was the United States, Italy and Spain. Sample material is recorded as cDNA or gDNA derived from T cells, B-cell-depleted T cells, or PBMCs.

V was clipped by 4 bases and J by 7 bases; unmatched bases: 12. This CDR3 is built from 16 residues. Germline V gene sequence: CDR1 SNHLY, CDR2 FYNNEI. Method: immunoSEQ multiplex PCR; TCRdb's copy keeps in-frame clones and lacks some. The sample comprises around 400,000 clones, around 87% of which are singletons, and 2.3% rests with the top ten. This TCR was recovered from a woman aged 60-75 years with COVID-19, enrolled during active disease. The sequenced sample was peripheral blood. V and J are TRBV2 and TRBJ1-5; 8 bases line up with TRBD1. DNA for the CDR3: TGTGCCAGCAGTGGTGGCTCAGGGGGCGTAACCCAGCCCCAGCATTTT. Its protein is CASSGGSGGVTQPQHF.